This T cell receptor (beta chain) was retrieved from a study of blood T cell repertoires in COVID-19 (dated by TCRdb to 2020 to 2021). With regard to the full study: Samples covering the acute and convalescent phases of COVID-19 were provided by collaborators in the United States, Italy and Spain. The prospective study material was composed of cDNA or gDNA derived from T cells, B-cell-depleted T cells, or PBMCs. The dataset comprised deeply sampled blood TCRbeta repertoires from subjects exposed to, actively infected with, or recovered from COVID-19. A freely available public database, intended as a resource for researchers studying the immune response to SARS-CoV-2, is where the repertoires were released. The samples were drawn from two sources: the first 160 participants of the ongoing ImmuneRACE study, and 1,254 subjects contributed by 6 global collaborators. A de-identified subject ID, COVID-19 status, age in years and sex were almost always included in the sample metadata. Where available, HLA class I and class II types were obtained from metadata supplied by the sample provider rather than from assay-based typing.

The study at large found these results: How much clinical and demographic metadata was included differed by source and by participant, and the metadata was provided uncurated.

The immunoSEQ Assay, a bias-controlled multiplex PCR, was used to amplify TCRbeta CDR3 regions from genomic DNA. The original methods were these. The number of nucleated cells in each sample was estimated by amplification of reference gene primers within the assay. To quantify the absolute abundance of each unique TCRbeta CDR3 rearrangement, sequence reads were collapsed and filtered. For each sample, productive Simpson clonality was calculated as the square root of Simpson's diversity index across productive rearrangements. TCRdb obtained this table from immuneACCESS and retained in-frame rearrangements with V and J assigned. These tables miss some clones; where compared with another copy, unresolved V genes account for less than half of the shortfall, and the remainder is unexplained. That table is the source of V, J and clone size, and D and trimming were worked out from the DNA. Present in this sample are under 200,000 clones, around 75% of which were seen just once. About 6.5% of the sample is in the top ten clones.

As for this clone: Its antigen is still unknown. Base-call qualities are not available, and no considerably larger clone is one nucleotide away.

At one collaborating source in Seattle, patients were enrolled during active infection and were followed longitudinally through the course of disease. The collaborating institutions used their own protocols to collect whole blood in K2EDTA tubes. Collaborator samples were shipped for TCRbeta analysis as frozen whole blood, isolated PBMCs, or DNA extracted from either sample type. The sequence derives from a woman between 40 and 55 years old with COVID-19, enrolled during active disease. Sequenced input: peripheral blood.

The base sequence is TGTGCCAGCTATAAGGAGGGGTACGAGCAGTACTTC. This translates into CASYKEGYEQYF. The sequence links TRBV2 to TRBJ2-7, and perhaps TRBD2 as D gene, on 6 matching bases. CDR3 length: 12 amino acids, cysteine to phenylalanine. Just the 36-base CDR3 DNA is kept, in frame starting at base 1. According to the germline V gene, CDR1 reads SNHLY and CDR2 reads FYNNEI. Cut back by 8 bases and 4 bases, the V and J ends lie 12 bases apart. With the portions outside the CDR3 filled from the reference TRBV2 and TRBJ2-7 genes, the complete variable region becomes EPEVTQTPSHQVTQMGQEVILRCVPISNHLYFYWYRQILGQKVEFLVSFYNNEISEKSEIFDDQFSVERPDGSNFTLKIRSTKLEDSAMYFCASYKEGYEQYFGPGTRLTVT.